Following are 31 T cell receptor beta chains from one sample sequenced in a study of Ad26.COV2.S vaccination and SARS-CoV-2 variants. The method was immunoSEQ multiplex PCR; TCRdb's version includes in-frame clones alone and lacks a portion of them. The sample has around 350,000 clones, 92% seen once. The source was peripheral blood, collected after recovery from COVID-19. All receptors come from a human donor who had recovered from COVID-19.

V gene TRBV4-1 combines with J gene TRBJ2-5; TRBD1 is a possible D gene (5 bases). CDR3 length equals 14 residues. Germline CDR1 is MGHRA and CDR2 is YSYEKL. V gave up 3 bases and J gave up 2 bases, with 10 bases separating them. The CDR3 DNA follows: TGCGCCAGCAGCCATGCGGACACTCAAGAGACCCAGTACTTC. Its translation is CASSHADTQETQYF.

This clone appeared a single time. The gene calls are TRBV10-2 and TRBJ1-1, with unresolved D. Germline CDR1 WSHSY, CDR2 SAAADI. The CDR3 is 14 amino acids. The V and J ends lost 3 bases and 0 bases respectively, with 8 bases between them. CDR3 sequence: CASSEVPLNTEAFF. DNA for the CDR3: TGCGCCAGCAGTGAAGTTCCCCTGAACACTGAAGCTTTCTTT.

This clone was observed once. V is TRBV9 and J is TRBJ2-2, with TRBD2 identical over 7 bases. The germline CDR1 and CDR2 sequences are SGDLS and YYNGEE. This CDR3 is built from 14 residues. V lost 1 base to trimming and J lost 5 bases; unmatched junction nucleotides: 2. CDR3 coding DNA: TGTGCCAGCAGCGTATCGGGGGGAACCGGGGAGCTGTTTTTT. Translating gives CASSVSGGTGELFF.

V and J are TRBV3-1 (or the pseudogene TRBV3-2) and TRBJ2-5, with TRBD1 matching 9 bases. After removal of 4 bases from V and 5 bases from J, the junction contained 8 bases not matched to a gene. Germline assignment: CDR1 LGHDT and CDR2 YNNKEL (reference sequence). The CDR3 is 15 residues long. The CDR3: CASSLRGTGMETQYF. CDR3 sequence (DNA): TGTGCCAGCAGCCTTCGAGGGACAGGGATGGAGACCCAGTACTTC.

V and J are TRBV27 and TRBJ1-6; no clear D gene. The CDR3 is 14 amino acids. Trimming pared 6 bases from V and 7 bases from J, leaving 13 bases between. Germline CDR1 is MNHEY and CDR2 is SMNVEV (reference sequence). CDR3 loop: CASRKSGENSPLHF. The CDR3 bases are TGTGCCAGCAGAAAATCCGGGGAGAATTCACCCCTCCACTTT.

This chain uses TRBV19 with TRBJ2-7; tentatively, D is TRBD1 or TRBD2 (5 bases each). Per the germline V gene, CDR1 is LNHDA and CDR2 is SQIVND (reference sequence). CDR3 length equals 14 residues. V was trimmed by 7 bases and J by 3 bases, leaving 16 bases between them. For the CDR3, the DNA is TGTGCCAGTACCGCCCCGGGACGTTTCTACGAGCAGTACTTC. Encoded protein: CASTAPGRFYEQYF.

The V call is TRBV20-1, the J call TRBJ1-2, with D perhaps matching TRBD1 (5 bases). The CDR3 totals 15 residues. V lost 3 bases and J 4 bases, leaving 18 bases between the germline ends. CDR1 is DFQATT, CDR2 SNEGSKA, per germline (reference sequence). The CDR3 nucleotides are TGCAGTGCTAGTCCAGGGCTAGATCCTGTCTATGGCTACACCTTC. Translating gives CSASPGLDPVYGYTF.

This sequence joins TRBV5-1 and TRBJ2-5, with TRBD2 as a possible D gene (6 bases). CDR1 and CDR2 (germline): SGHRS, YFSETQ. This CDR3 has 16 residues. Trimming stripped 4 bases from V and 2 bases from J, with 18 bases between. CDR3 residues: CASSPPRLVGQETQYF. CDR3 sequence (DNA): TGCGCCAGCAGCCCCCCAAGACTAGTCGGACAAGAGACCCAGTACTTC.

The chain combines TRBV27 with TRBJ2-7; TRBD2 might be the D (6 bases). V was clipped by 5 bases and J by 5 bases, with 16 bases between them. CDR1 is MNHEY, CDR2 SMNVEV, per germline (reference sequence). The CDR3 covers 14 residues. The CDR3 spells CASSPRAGSNEQYF. CDR3 DNA: TGTGCCAGCAGTCCCCGGGCCGGGAGCAACGAGCAGTACTTC.

The table lists this clone with a count of one. The CDR3 DNA follows: TGTGCCAGCAGTGACGGGACAGCATCCTACAATGAGCAGTTCTTC. Translated, it gives CASSDGTASYNEQFF. V and J are TRBV2 and TRBJ2-1, with TRBD1 matching over 7 bases. Trimming cost V 3 bases and J 1 base; bases outside gene matches: 3. There are 15 residues in the CDR3. Germline values: CDR1 SNHLY, CDR2 FYNNEI.

This chain links TRBV7-6 with TRBJ2-7, with a weak D call TRBD2 (5 bases). The CDR3 is 13 amino acids. The germline gives CDR1 SGHVS, CDR2 FNYEAQ. V lost 5 bases to trimming and J lost 4 bases, with 12 bases between them. CDR3 protein: CASSPRTGYEQYF. CDR3 nucleotide sequence: TGTGCCAGCAGCCCCCGGACGGGATACGAGCAGTACTTC.

This clone was detected only once. The chain recombines TRBV5-6 with TRBJ1-2; D gene uncertain. This CDR3 comprises 13 residues. The V and J ends lost 5 bases and 2 bases respectively, with 10 bases between them. Germline loops: CDR1 SGHDT, CDR2 YYEEEE. This chain's CDR3 is CASSTTKNYGYTF. The DNA of the CDR3 is TGTGCCAGCAGTACAACCAAAAACTATGGCTACACCTTC.

V gene TRBV5-1 combines with J gene TRBJ1-5; 11 nucleotides line up with TRBD1. J lost 0 bases, V lost 2 bases, and 7 bases had no gene match. The CDR3 runs 18 residues. The germline CDR1 and CDR2 sequences are SGHRS and YFSETQ. The CDR3 sequence: CASSLGQGAIHSNQPQHF. CDR3 in DNA: TGCGCCAGCAGCTTAGGACAGGGGGCGATCCATAGCAATCAGCCCCAGCATTTT. Looking up the rest from reference TRBV5-1 and TRBJ1-5 gives the full variable domain: KAGVTQTPRYLIKTRGQQVTLSCSPISGHRSVSWYQQTPGQGLQFLFEYFSETQRNKGNFPGRFSGRQFSNSRSEMNVSTLELGDSALYLCASSLGQGAIHSNQPQHFGDGTRLSIL.

This chain uses TRBV7-9 with TRBJ1-4, with D possibly matching TRBD1 (5 bases). The germline CDR1 and CDR2 sequences are SEHNR and FQNEAQ (reference sequence). Trimming left V 5 bases short and J 7 bases short, with 8 bases between. The CDR3 sequence is 12 residues long. In nucleotides, the CDR3 is TGTGCCAGCAGCGCCCAGGGTGAAAAACTGTTTTTT. This codes for CASSAQGEKLFF.

The rearrangement uses TRBV7-9 and TRBJ1-1; the D gene is possibly TRBD1 (5 bases). The CDR3 spans 12 residues. Germline CDR1 reads SEHNR; CDR2 reads FQNEAQ (reference sequence). Between the trimmed V and J ends, which lost 5 bases and 1 base, there was a span of 5 bases. The CDR3 DNA follows: TGTGCCAGCAGCAGGGGGAACACTGAAGCTTTCTTT. Encoded protein: CASSRGNTEAFF.

The V gene is TRBV5-1, the J gene TRBJ1-4; unclear D gene. Trimming shortened V by 0 bases and J by 4 bases, and 22 bases separated the two germline ends. This CDR3 spans 19 amino acids. The germline gives CDR1 SGHRS, CDR2 YFSETQ. The CDR3 is CASSLAGDPGGTFNEKLFF. CDR3 sequence (DNA): TGCGCCAGCAGCTTGGCTGGCGACCCAGGAGGAACGTTTAATGAAAAACTGTTTTTT.

This CDR3 reads CASSYGWGQDVFF. The CDR3 DNA follows: TGTGCCAGCAGTTACGGGTGGGGCCAGGATGTGTTTTTT. The chain combines TRBV6-5 with TRBJ1-4; D may be TRBD1 (5 bases). V lost 2 bases and J 15 bases, leaving 16 bases between the germline ends. Germline V CDR1 and CDR2: MNHEY, SVGAGI. The CDR3 is made up of 13 amino acids.

V usage is TRBV6-5 and J usage is TRBJ2-1; D may match TRBD1 or TRBD2 (5 bases each). The CDR3 totals 14 residues. The germline V gene has CDR1 MNHEY and CDR2 SVGAGI. V lost 9 bases and J lost 7, with 19 bases in between. The DNA for the CDR3 is TGTGCCAGTCGACGACAGCCCGGGAAGAATGAGCAGTTCTTC. It yields the protein CASRRQPGKNEQFF.

The J gene is TRBJ1-5, the V gene TRBV3-1 (or the pseudogene TRBV3-2), with D perhaps matching TRBD1 (6 bases). V lost 4 bases, J lost 5 bases, and 12 bases lay in between. CDR3 length: 14 amino acids. CDR1 and CDR2 from the germline V gene are LGHDT and YNNKEL (reference sequence). The CDR3 DNA reads TGTGCCAGCAGCCGGGGGCGCTGGGATCAGCCCCAGCATTTT. The encoded protein is CASSRGRWDQPQHF.

This clone was observed a few times. This rearrangement joins TRBV4-2 to TRBJ1-1; D is undetermined. CDR3 length: 13 residues. From germline, CDR1 is LGHNA and CDR2 YNFKEQ. Trimming left V 0 bases short and J 5 bases short, with 7 bases between. The CDR3 reads CASSQDQGTEAFF. CDR3 nucleotide sequence: TGTGCCAGCAGCCAAGATCAAGGGACTGAAGCTTTCTTT.

The rearrangement links TRBV25-1 to TRBJ1-6; 7 bases agree with TRBD1. The CDR3 is 14 amino acids. CDR1 is MGHDK and CDR2 is SYGVNS in the germline V gene. V was clipped by 3 bases and J by 9 bases; unmatched bases: 5. DNA of the CDR3: TGTGCCAGCAGTGATCAGGGGGGATTTTCACCCCTCCACTTT. Protein: CASSDQGGFSPLHF.

The CDR3 reads CAISESLAQDEQFF. The DNA of the CDR3 is TGTGCCATCAGTGAGTCATTAGCCCAGGATGAGCAGTTCTTC. V and J are TRBV10-3 and TRBJ2-1, with D uncertain. Germline V CDR1 and CDR2: ENHRY, SYGVKD. The CDR3 loop spans 14 amino acids. V lost 0 bases to trimming and J lost 8 bases, with 11 bases between them.

The chain employs TRBV5-6 and TRBJ1-1; TRBD1 is a possible D gene (5 bases). V lost 4 bases and J lost 1, with 8 bases in between. CDR1 and CDR2 from the germline V gene are SGHDT and YYEEEE. The CDR3 is 13 amino acids. In DNA, the CDR3 is TGTGCCAGCAGCGCCGGGACGAACACTGAAGCTTTCTTT. Residues: CASSAGTNTEAFF.

The table lists this clone with a count of one. The chain employs TRBV5-1 and TRBJ1-5, with D maybe TRBD1 (5 bases). CDR3 length: 14 amino acids. Trimming took 0 bases from V and 6 from J, leaving 10 bases between them. Germline-derived CDR1 and CDR2 are SGHRS and YFSETQ. The CDR3: CASSLAPQGQPQHF. CDR3 nucleotides: TGCGCCAGCAGCTTGGCCCCGCAGGGTCAGCCCCAGCATTTT.

The chain employs TRBV11-2 and TRBJ2-3; unclear D gene. This CDR3 region has 15 residues. CDR1 is SGHAT, CDR2 FQNNGV, per germline. Trimming shortened V by 3 bases and J by 5 bases, and 15 bases separated the two germline ends. CDR3 in amino acids: CASSLGPNILDTQYF. DNA for the CDR3: TGTGCCAGCAGCTTGGGCCCTAATATACTAGATACGCAGTATTTT.

CDR3 amino acids: CASSDSGTALETQYF. The CDR3, as DNA: TGTGCCAGCAGTGACTCAGGGACGGCTTTAGAGACCCAGTACTTC. This chain uses TRBV6-4 with TRBJ2-5, with D possibly being TRBD1 or TRBD2 (5 bases each). Trimming took 0 bases from V and 4 from J, leaving 12 bases between them. Germline V gene data show CDR1 as MRHNA and CDR2 as SNTAGT. The CDR3 runs to 15 residues.

V is TRBV2 and J is TRBJ2-3; the match to TRBD2 covers 7 bases. The CDR3 is made up of 14 amino acids. The V segment lost 4 bases and the J segment 3 bases; nucleotides outside the gene matches: 4. CDR1 and CDR2 (germline): SNHLY, FYNNEI. The CDR3 is CASSAQRGTDTQYF. The CDR3 DNA reads TGTGCCAGCAGTGCTCAGCGGGGAACAGATACGCAGTATTTT.

The genes are TRBV7-2 and TRBJ2-7; perhaps TRBD2 as D (6 bases). The V and J ends lost 5 bases and 4 bases respectively, with 15 bases between them. Looked up from germline, CDR1 is SGHTA and CDR2 is FQGNSA. CDR3 length: 14 residues. CDR3: CASSASSGNYEQYF. The CDR3 DNA reads as TGTGCCAGCAGCGCTAGTAGCGGAAATTACGAGCAGTACTTC. Variable domain in full (rest from reference TRBV7-2 and TRBJ2-7): GAGVSQSPSNKVTEKGKDVELRCDPISGHTALYWYRQSLGQGLEFLIYFQGNSAPDKSGLPSDRFSAERTGGSVSTLTIQRTQQEDSAVYLCASSASSGNYEQYFGPGTRLTVT.

V is TRBV28 and J is TRBJ1-6; 9 positions agree with TRBD1. The CDR3 is 15 amino acids. Germline-derived CDR1 and CDR2 are MDHEN and SYDVKM. The junction had 7 bases not matched to a gene; V was cut back by 4 bases and J by 9 bases. The CDR3 here is CASSSRTGGRSPLHF. CDR3 coding DNA: TGTGCCAGCAGTTCTCGTACAGGGGGCCGTTCACCCCTCCACTTT.

This chain uses TRBV9 with TRBJ1-3; D uncertain. Germline-derived CDR1 and CDR2 are SGDLS and YYNGEE. The CDR3 is made up of 13 amino acids. Trimming took 0 bases from V and 2 from J, leaving 3 bases between them. CDR3 region: CASSVEPGNTIYF. The CDR3 DNA is TGTGCCAGCAGCGTAGAACCTGGAAACACCATATATTTT.

V gene TRBV5-1 combines with J gene TRBJ2-4; 10 nucleotides agree with TRBD1. From germline, CDR1 is SGHRS and CDR2 YFSETQ. The V and J ends lost 3 bases and 6 bases, in that order; junction bases with no gene match: 9. CDR3 length equals 16 residues. DNA of the CDR3: TGCGCCAGCAGCTCACCGGGACAGGGGCCCGCAAACATTCAGTACTTC. The encoded protein is CASSSPGQGPANIQYF.